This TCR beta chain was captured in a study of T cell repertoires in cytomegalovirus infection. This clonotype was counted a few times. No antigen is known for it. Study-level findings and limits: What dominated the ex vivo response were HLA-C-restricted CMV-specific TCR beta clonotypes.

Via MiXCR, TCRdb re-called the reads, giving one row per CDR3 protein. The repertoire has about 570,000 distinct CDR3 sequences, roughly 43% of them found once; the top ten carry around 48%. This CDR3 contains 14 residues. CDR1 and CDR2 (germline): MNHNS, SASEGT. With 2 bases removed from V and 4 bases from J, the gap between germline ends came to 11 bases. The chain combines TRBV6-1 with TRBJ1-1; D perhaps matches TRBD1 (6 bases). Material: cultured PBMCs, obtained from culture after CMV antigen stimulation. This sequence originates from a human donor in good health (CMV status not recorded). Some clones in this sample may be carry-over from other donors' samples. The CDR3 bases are TGTGCCAGCAGTGAATCAGGGGCTGGCACTGAAGCTTTCTTT. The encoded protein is CASSESGAGTEAFF.